Following are 10 T cell receptor beta chains from one sample sequenced in a study of T cells in localized non-small cell lung cancer. Only in-frame clones appear in the TCRdb table, and some are missing; sequencing was by immunoSEQ multiplex PCR. The table has around 67,000 clones, 85% to 90% seen once. Sample: peripheral blood, taken before any cancer treatment. These receptors all stem from a woman aged 35 to 69 with stage I lung adenocarcinoma.

The chain employs TRBV19 and TRBJ1-1; weak D call: TRBD1 (5 bases). Germline V gene lookup returns CDR1 LNHDA and CDR2 SQIVND (reference sequence). This CDR3 is 14 amino acids long. Trimming left V 7 bases short and J 0 bases short, with 12 bases between. The CDR3 DNA reads as TGTGCCAGTACCGACGGGGACCTGAACACTGAAGCTTTCTTT. Translating gives CASTDGDLNTEAFF.

This clone has just one count. The chain recombines TRBV30 with TRBJ2-4, with 8 bases matching TRBD1. This CDR3 has 16 residues. Trimming cost V 1 base and J 0 bases; bases outside gene matches: 5. Germline CDR1 reads GTSNPN; CDR2 reads SVGIG (reference sequence). CDR3 region: CAWSGQGLLAKNIQYF. The CDR3 DNA reads as TGTGCCTGGAGTGGACAGGGGTTACTAGCCAAAAACATTCAGTACTTC.

This chain connects TRBV9 to TRBJ2-3; D not resolved. Germline loops: CDR1 SGDLS, CDR2 YYNGEE. CDR3 size: 14 residues. V dropped 3 bases and J dropped 6 bases, with 14 bases sitting between them. In DNA, the CDR3 is TGTGCCAGCAGCGCGAAATATAATGGGGATACGCAGTATTTT. Translating gives CASSAKYNGDTQYF.

In its sample, this clone was seen once. The CDR3: CASSTEGLPSSYGYTF. The CDR3 DNA reads TGTGCCAGCAGCACAGAGGGGCTACCTTCCTCCTATGGCTACACCTTC. V and J are TRBV11-2 and TRBJ1-2; tentatively, D is TRBD1 (5 bases). Germline V CDR1 and CDR2: SGHAT, FQNNGV. The CDR3 loop spans 16 amino acids. V lost 5 bases, J lost 4 bases, and 20 bases lay in between.

The chain couples TRBV9 to TRBJ1-5; D gene ambiguous. CDR1 and CDR2 (germline): SGDLS, YYNGEE. The CDR3 runs 14 residues. Trimming cost V 0 bases and J 3 bases, with 7 bases left between them. The CDR3 DNA is TGTGCCAGCAGCGTAGGATCCGACAATCAGCCCCAGCATTTT. Protein: CASSVGSDNQPQHF.

V gene TRBV29-1 combines with J gene TRBJ1-3; 9 positions agree with TRBD1. The germline CDR1 and CDR2 sequences are SQVTM and ANQGSEA. The CDR3 consists of 11 residues. The J segment lost 14 bases and the V segment lost 7 bases, leaving 9 bases of the junction unmatched. The CDR3 nucleotides read TGCAGCGCTATGGACAGGGGAAAGGTATATTTT. It translates to CSAMDRGKVYF.

The genes are TRBV6-1 and TRBJ1-4, with D tentatively TRBD1 (5 bases). Germline loops: CDR1 MNHNS, CDR2 SASEGT. The CDR3 has 13 residues. With 5 bases removed from V and 12 bases from J, the gap between germline ends came to 16 bases. The CDR3 coding sequence is TGTGCCAGCAGTTTTCGGGACCCAGCTCAACTGTTTTTT. Translated, it gives CASSFRDPAQLFF.

CDR3: CASSSSHTGHYGYTF. CDR3 DNA sequence: TGTGCCAGTAGTAGCTCACACACAGGGCACTATGGCTACACCTTC. The chain recombines TRBV19 with TRBJ1-2; maybe TRBD1 (6 bases). Germline assignment: CDR1 LNHDA and CDR2 SQIVND (reference sequence). This CDR3 is built from 15 residues. V was clipped by 4 bases and J by 3 bases, with 15 bases between them.

V and J are TRBV27 and TRBJ2-7, with D hard to call. With 5 bases removed from V and 6 bases from J, the gap between germline ends came to 11 bases. This CDR3 spans 12 amino acids. Germline CDR1 reads MNHEY; CDR2 reads SMNVEV (reference sequence). The DNA for the CDR3 is TGTGCCAGCAGTCCTGTGGGAAGCGAGCAGTACTTC. The encoded protein is CASSPVGSEQYF.

This clone has a single count. The V gene is TRBV6-1, the J gene TRBJ2-2, with a tentative D call TRBD2 (6 bases). Trimming took off 1 base at V and 7 bases at J, with 16 bases between the two ends. CDR1 and CDR2 from the germline V gene are MNHNS and SASEGT. The CDR3 is made up of 16 amino acids. CDR3 in amino acids: CASSEEGRGRGGELFF. In nucleotides, the CDR3 is TGTGCCAGCAGTGAAGAGGGGCGGGGACGCGGCGGGGAGCTGTTTTTT.